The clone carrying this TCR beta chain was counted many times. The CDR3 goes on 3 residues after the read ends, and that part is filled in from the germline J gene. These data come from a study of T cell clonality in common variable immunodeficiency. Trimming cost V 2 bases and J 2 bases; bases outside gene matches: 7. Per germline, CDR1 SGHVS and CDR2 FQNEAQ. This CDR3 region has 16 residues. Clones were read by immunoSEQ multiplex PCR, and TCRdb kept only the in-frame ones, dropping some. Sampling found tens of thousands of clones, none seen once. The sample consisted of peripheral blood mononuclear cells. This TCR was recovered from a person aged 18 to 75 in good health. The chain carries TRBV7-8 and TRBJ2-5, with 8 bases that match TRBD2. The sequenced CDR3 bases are TGTGCCAGCAGCTTACGGAAGCGGGGGACTCAAGAGACC. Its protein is CASSLRKRGTQET. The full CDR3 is CASSLRKRGTQETQYF.